These 25 T cell receptor beta chains were all obtained from the same sample, sequenced in a study of shared clonotypes between healthy human individuals. Sequenced by immunoSEQ multiplex PCR; TCRdb stores in-frame clones only, minus some. The repertoire holds roughly 2.5 million clones, with over 85% as singletons. The sequenced sample was naive CD4+ T cells sorted from blood. Subset defined: CD45RA+ positively selected. The receptor source for this set is a young man in good health.

Comments on this clone: The sample has other DNA sequences that encode this CDR3 too. As DNA, the CDR3 is TGTGCCAGCAGCCTTACCTACAATGAGCAGTTCTTC. Translated, it gives CASSLTYNEQFF. V is TRBV7-2 and J is TRBJ2-1, with D unresolved. Per germline, CDR1 SGHTA and CDR2 FQGNSA. CDR3 length: 12 amino acids. V lost 5 bases to trimming and J lost 2 bases, with 4 bases between them.

J is TRBJ2-1 and V is TRBV7-2; 11 positions match TRBD2. Trimming at V came to 1 base and at J to 6 bases, leaving 2 bases not matched to a gene. The CDR3 is 15 amino acids. Germline V lookup: CDR1 SGHTA, CDR2 FQGNSA. The DNA of the CDR3 is TGTGCCAGCAGCTTAGTTACTAGCGGGAGCAATGAGCAGTTCTTC. This gives the protein CASSLVTSGSNEQFF.

The chain has TRBV6-5 and TRBJ1-2; D possibly corresponds to TRBD1 (5 bases). This CDR3 contains 15 residues. V lost 7 bases and J 11 bases, leaving 26 bases between the germline ends. Germline V gene sequence: CDR1 MNHEY, CDR2 SVGAGI. CDR3 nucleotides: TGTGCCAGCAATCCGGCCGGGGGGAATAATAGGTGGTACACCTTC. It translates to CASNPAGGNNRWYTF.

This chain connects TRBV9 to TRBJ2-5; D might be TRBD1 or TRBD2, each matching 6 bases. Per the germline V gene, CDR1 is SGDLS and CDR2 is YYNGEE. This CDR3 is 13 amino acids long. V lost 3 bases to trimming and J lost 3 bases, with 9 bases between them. In DNA form, the CDR3 reads TGTGCCAGCAGCGAAAGGGGGGAAGAGACCCAGTACTTC. Its translation is CASSERGEETQYF.

This chain connects TRBV5-1 to TRBJ2-3; 9 bases line up with TRBD1. The CDR3 is 16 amino acids. Germline V gene data show CDR1 as SGHRS and CDR2 as YFSETQ. Trimming cost V 0 bases and J 3 bases; bases outside gene matches: 5. The CDR3 region has the DNA TGCGCCAGCAGCTTGGCTGACAGGGGGTTAACAGATACGCAGTATTTT. As protein: CASSLADRGLTDTQYF.

The chain joins TRBV10-3 to TRBJ1-2, with D tentatively TRBD1 (5 bases). The germline gives CDR1 ENHRY, CDR2 SYGVKD. The CDR3 length is 16 residues. V lost 6 bases to trimming and J lost 6 bases, with 23 bases between them. The CDR3 sequence: CAISYTTAGHTDGYTF. Written as DNA, the CDR3 is TGTGCCATCAGCTACACGACCGCCGGACACACAGATGGCTACACCTTC.

V gene TRBV4-3 combines with J gene TRBJ2-3; the match to TRBD2 covers 7 bases. CDR1 and CDR2 from the germline V gene are LGHNA and YSLEER. The J segment lost 1 base and the V segment lost 0 bases, leaving 4 bases of the junction unmatched. This CDR3 spans 16 amino acids. The CDR3 sequence: CASSQDGGVGTDTQYF. DNA of the CDR3: TGCGCCAGCAGCCAAGATGGGGGGGTGGGCACAGATACGCAGTATTTT.

The chain uses TRBV16 and TRBJ1-1; possibly TRBD1 for D (5 bases). The CDR3 contains 15 residues. The germline V gene has CDR1 KGHSY and CDR2 FQNENV. Between the trimmed V and J ends, which lost 3 bases and 1 base, there was a span of 12 bases. The CDR3 spells CASSQNPTGNTEAFF. The DNA for the CDR3 is TGTGCCAGCAGCCAGAATCCCACAGGGAACACTGAAGCTTTCTTT.

The chain carries TRBV19 and TRBJ2-7; D is unresolved. The germline V and J ends were trimmed by 4 bases and 3 bases, with 13 bases remaining between them. Germline assignment: CDR1 LNHDA and CDR2 SQIVND (reference sequence). The CDR3 consists of 14 residues. In DNA, the CDR3 is TGTGCCAGTAGTAGTAGTGAACAGCGCTACGAGCAGTACTTC. Its protein is CASSSSEQRYEQYF.

J is TRBJ2-5 and V is TRBV29-1; TRBD1 agrees at 10 bases. V lost 7 bases, J lost 5 bases, and 7 bases stayed unmatched. This CDR3 comprises 13 residues. Germline CDR1 SQVTM, CDR2 ANQGSEA. CDR3 residues: CSAWTGGRETQYF. As DNA, the CDR3 is TGCAGCGCCTGGACAGGGGGTAGGGAGACCCAGTACTTC.

The V and J genes are TRBV7-6 and TRBJ2-5; possibly TRBD2 for D (5 bases). Germline lookup yields CDR1 SGHVS and CDR2 FNYEAQ. The CDR3 contains 11 residues. Trimming removed 5 bases at V and 7 bases at J, with 8 bases between. The CDR3 sequence is CASSEAGTQYF. The CDR3 DNA reads TGTGCCAGCAGCGAGGCGGGGACCCAGTACTTC.

J is TRBJ1-4 and V is TRBV6-1; the D is unclear. V lost 4 bases, J lost 5 bases, and 11 bases lay in between. The germline V gene has CDR1 MNHNS and CDR2 SASEGT. CDR3 length equals 14 residues. This CDR3 reads CASSVQDLNEKLFF. The CDR3 coding sequence is TGTGCCAGCAGTGTCCAGGATTTAAATGAAAAACTGTTTTTT.

As to this clone: Within the sample, other DNA sequences also encode this same CDR3. The rearrangement joins TRBV10-3 to TRBJ2-7; D is ambiguous. The CDR3 runs 12 residues. V lost 4 bases to trimming and J lost 4 bases, with 8 bases between them. From germline, CDR1 is ENHRY and CDR2 SYGVKD. The CDR3 spells CAISATDYEQYF. As DNA, the CDR3 is TGTGCCATCAGTGCCACGGATTACGAGCAGTACTTC.

The V and J genes are TRBV10-2 and TRBJ2-3; 13 bases are shared with TRBD2. Germline values: CDR1 WSHSY, CDR2 SAAADI. J was trimmed by 6 bases and V by 2 bases; bases with no gene match: 8. CDR3 length: 17 amino acids. The CDR3 loop is CASSEGTSGTGADTQYF. The DNA of the CDR3 is TGCGCCAGCAGTGAGGGGACTAGCGGGACGGGCGCGGATACGCAGTATTTT.

The table lists this clone with a count of one. The J gene is TRBJ1-6, the V gene TRBV6-4; D not resolved. The V end was cut by 5 bases, the J end by 0 bases, with 17 bases between. The CDR3 length is 18 residues. The germline gives CDR1 MRHNA, CDR2 SNTAGT. CDR3 DNA sequence: TGTGCCAGCAGTACCGGGCCTTCTCCGTACTCCTATAATTCACCCCTCCACTTT. Translation: CASSTGPSPYSYNSPLHF.

This sequence joins TRBV5-1 and TRBJ1-2; TRBD1 agrees at 8 bases. CDR1 and CDR2 (germline): SGHRS, YFSETQ. With 4 bases clipped from V and 8 bases from J, the junction kept 16 bases outside the gene matches. CDR3 length equals 16 residues. The CDR3 region has the DNA TGCGCCAGCAGCCTGGAGGTCCCAGGGGGCCCCTGGGGCTACACCTTC. Translated, it gives CASSLEVPGGPWGYTF.

This rearrangement joins TRBV27 to TRBJ2-7; the D is unclear. The CDR3 spans 15 residues. Germline lookup yields CDR1 MNHEY and CDR2 SMNVEV (reference sequence). The V end lost 3 bases, the J end lost 0 bases, and 12 bases lay between the germline ends. CDR3 nucleotide sequence: TGTGCCAGCAGTTTTGGTGGTGGAGCCTCCTACGAGCAGTACTTC. This gives the protein CASSFGGGASYEQYF.

This chain uses TRBV6-5 with TRBJ1-3, with D possibly matching TRBD1 (5 bases). The germline V gene has CDR1 MNHEY and CDR2 SVGAGI. CDR3 length: 15 amino acids. V was pared by 8 bases and J by 0 bases, with 14 bases between. CDR3: CASGVGGASGNTIYF. CDR3 nucleotides: TGTGCCAGCGGGGTTGGGGGAGCCTCTGGAAACACCATATATTTT.

This clone was recorded only once. The chain links TRBV30 to TRBJ2-2, with no clear D. Trimming pared 0 bases from V and 0 bases from J, leaving 11 bases between. CDR1 is GTSNPN and CDR2 is SVGIG in the germline V gene (reference sequence). The CDR3 is made up of 16 amino acids. CDR3 sequence reads: CAWSVSLHANTGELFF. In DNA form, the CDR3 reads TGTGCCTGGAGTGTTAGTCTCCACGCGAACACCGGGGAGCTGTTTTTT.

The chain is built from TRBV9 and TRBJ2-4; the D call may be TRBD1 or TRBD2 (6 bases each). The germline gives CDR1 SGDLS, CDR2 YYNGEE. Trimming took 0 bases from V and 6 from J, leaving 7 bases between them. The CDR3 is 13 amino acids. The CDR3 reads CASSVEGGNIQYF. The CDR3 DNA reads as TGTGCCAGCAGCGTAGAGGGGGGAAACATTCAGTACTTC.

The chain has TRBV9 and TRBJ2-7, with 7 bases identical to TRBD2. Germline CDR1 reads SGDLS; CDR2 reads YYNGEE. The CDR3 runs 14 residues. V lost 3 bases and J lost 4; bases outside the gene matches: 7. This CDR3 reads CASSATSEGYEQYF. CDR3 DNA sequence: TGTGCCAGCAGCGCAACTAGCGAGGGGTACGAGCAGTACTTC.

The chain recombines TRBV18 with TRBJ1-4; D uncertain. Trimming took off 3 bases at V and 8 bases at J, with 10 bases between the two ends. Germline V gene sequence: CDR1 KGHSH, CDR2 LQKENI. This CDR3 has 13 amino acids. CDR3: CASSPPAGEKLFF. In nucleotides, the CDR3 is TGTGCCAGCTCACCTCCGGCCGGGGAAAAACTGTTTTTT.

The chain uses TRBV5-1 and TRBJ2-3; either TRBD1 or TRBD2 may supply D (5 bases each). This CDR3 spans 16 amino acids. CDR1 is SGHRS, CDR2 YFSETQ, per germline. Trimming shortened V by 0 bases and J by 2 bases, and 13 bases separated the two germline ends. The CDR3 is CASSLGNPGPTDTQYF. The CDR3 region has the DNA TGCGCCAGCAGCTTGGGAAATCCGGGGCCCACAGATACGCAGTATTTT.

The V call is TRBV6-5, the J call TRBJ1-2; no definite D call. Trimming left V 6 bases short and J 0 bases short, with 8 bases between. CDR1 and CDR2 from the germline V gene are MNHEY and SVGAGI. The CDR3 length is 13 residues. CDR3 sequence: CASSLLANYGYTF. The CDR3 coding sequence is TGTGCCAGCAGCCTCTTGGCTAACTATGGCTACACCTTC.

CDR3 protein: CASSLIGISYNEQFF. CDR3 in DNA: TGTGCCAGCAGCTTGATAGGAATCTCCTACAATGAGCAGTTCTTC. This chain connects TRBV5-4 to TRBJ2-1; D call uncertain. Germline values: CDR1 SGHNT, CDR2 YYREEE (reference sequence). V gave up 1 base and J gave up 0 bases, with 8 bases separating them. CDR3 length: 15 amino acids.